Shown below are 22 T cell receptor beta chains from a single sample sequenced in a study of blood T cell repertoires in COVID-19. Clones were sequenced by immunoSEQ multiplex PCR, and TCRdb holds only the in-frame ones, with some missing. The data hold more than 300,000 clones, with 88% observed a single time. Material for sequencing was peripheral blood. The receptors were sampled from a woman aged 70-85 years with COVID-19, enrolled during active disease.

On this clone: Distinct nucleotide sequences in the sample also encode this CDR3. V is TRBV7-2 and J is TRBJ2-7; 7 bases are a match to TRBD2. Trimming at V came to 0 bases and at J to 0 bases, leaving 5 bases not matched to a gene. The CDR3 has 16 residues. Germline V gene sequence: CDR1 SGHTA, CDR2 FQGNSA. The DNA for the CDR3 is TGTGCCAGCAGCTTAGCGCCTAGCGGTGGCTCCTACGAGCAGTACTTC. It translates to CASSLAPSGGSYEQYF.

The chain recombines TRBV5-4 with TRBJ2-7; 8 bases fit TRBD1. Losses at the gene ends were 2 bases for V and 4 bases for J; bases not matched to a gene: 5. Germline CDR1 reads SGHNT; CDR2 reads YYREEE (reference sequence). The CDR3 consists of 14 residues. The CDR3 here is CASSLQGDLYEQYF. Here the CDR3 DNA reads TGTGCCAGCAGCTTACAGGGGGATCTGTACGAGCAGTACTTC.

V usage is TRBV15 and J usage is TRBJ1-6; tentative D call: TRBD1 (6 bases). Germline values: CDR1 LNHNV, CDR2 YYDKDF (reference sequence). The CDR3 consists of 13 residues. V was cut by 6 bases and J by 7 bases, with 10 bases left in between. The CDR3 region has the DNA TGTGCCACCAGGGACGACAGGAATTCACCCCTCCACTTT. As protein: CATRDDRNSPLHF.

The V and J genes are TRBV5-8 and TRBJ2-7; possible D gene TRBD2, 6 bases. Trimming pared 0 bases from V and 4 bases from J, leaving 14 bases between. The germline CDR1 and CDR2 sequences are SGHTS and YDEGEE. This CDR3 is built from 15 residues. The CDR3, as DNA: TGTGCCAGCAGCTTGGGGCAGGGACTTAGTTACGAGCAGTACTTC. It yields the protein CASSLGQGLSYEQYF.

V is TRBV4-1 and J is TRBJ1-5, with a possible D match to TRBD1 (6 bases). Germline V gene sequence: CDR1 MGHRA, CDR2 YSYEKL. V was clipped by 2 bases and J by 6 bases, with 14 bases between them. There are 15 residues in the CDR3. In DNA form, the CDR3 reads TGCGCCAGCAGCCAACCGACAGGATCGGGTCAGCCCCAGCATTTT. Protein product: CASSQPTGSGQPQHF.

The gene calls are TRBV29-1 and TRBJ1-2; TRBD1 matches 9 bases. V lost 7 bases to trimming and J lost 5 bases; unmatched junction nucleotides: 8. The germline CDR1 and CDR2 sequences are SQVTM and ANQGSEA. The CDR3 consists of 13 residues. This CDR3 reads CSGFTGGLYGYTF. In DNA, the CDR3 is TGCAGCGGATTCACAGGGGGCCTTTATGGCTACACCTTC.

The J gene is TRBJ1-3, the V gene TRBV19, with a weak D call TRBD1 (6 bases). The ends were cut back, 6 bases at V and 0 bases at J, with 9 bases in the middle. The CDR3 extends over 14 amino acids. Germline lookup yields CDR1 LNHDA and CDR2 SQIVND (reference sequence). The CDR3 DNA reads TGTGCCAGTAGAGCAGGGGTCTCTGGAAACACCATATATTTT. Encoded protein: CASRAGVSGNTIYF.

The genes are TRBV7-9 and TRBJ1-6; no firm D call. Germline CDR1 reads SEHNR; CDR2 reads FQNEAQ (reference sequence). Trimming took 5 bases from V and 9 from J, leaving 20 bases between them. The CDR3 contains 16 residues. CDR3 loop: CASSHANGISGSPLHF. The CDR3 DNA follows: TGTGCCAGCAGCCACGCGAACGGGATCTCGGGTTCACCCCTCCACTTT.

The rearrangement joins TRBV3-1 (or the pseudogene TRBV3-2) to TRBJ1-6; tentative D call: TRBD1 (6 bases). Trimming left V 1 base short and J 10 bases short, with 14 bases between. The CDR3 length is 15 residues. Germline V lookup: CDR1 LGHDT, CDR2 YNNKEL (reference sequence). The CDR3 sequence: CASSQGVRGQSPLHF. For the CDR3, the DNA is TGTGCCAGCAGCCAAGGAGTCAGGGGTCAGTCACCCCTCCACTTT.

The rearrangement uses TRBV5-6 and TRBJ2-5; TRBD2 aligns across 8 bases. Trimming cost V 5 bases and J 5 bases; bases outside gene matches: 8. Germline CDR1 and CDR2: SGHDT and YYEEEE. The CDR3 spans 14 residues. The CDR3: CASSTSGGPETQYF. Written as DNA, the CDR3 is TGTGCCAGCAGTACCAGCGGGGGCCCCGAGACCCAGTACTTC. The full variable domain, in which reference TRBV5-6 and TRBJ2-5 provide the parts outside the CDR3, is DAGVTQSPTHLIKTRGQQVTLRCSPKSGHDTVSWYQQALGQGPQFIFQYYEEEERQRGNFPDRFSGHQFPNYSSELNVNALLLGDSALYLCASSTSGGPETQYFGPGTRLLVL.

The chain combines TRBV5-1 with TRBJ1-3; D is possibly TRBD1 (5 bases). CDR1 is SGHRS and CDR2 is YFSETQ in the germline V gene. Trimming removed 0 bases at V and 0 bases at J, with 10 bases between. The CDR3 spans 16 residues. The CDR3 loop is CASSLGGHSSGNTIYF. In DNA, the CDR3 is TGCGCCAGCAGCTTGGGAGGACACAGCTCTGGAAACACCATATATTTT.

The J gene is TRBJ2-5, the V gene TRBV19; TRBD2 matches at 8 bases. The CDR3 covers 16 residues. In germline, CDR1 is LNHDA, CDR2 SQIVND (reference sequence). V dropped 5 bases and J dropped 3; count of bases not matched to a gene: 11. As DNA, the CDR3 is TGTGCCAGTAGTTCCTCCCGGGGGGGCGCTAAAGAGACCCAGTACTTC. The encoded protein is CASSSSRGGAKETQYF.

This chain joins TRBV5-1 and TRBJ1-3; D unresolved. The germline V gene encodes CDR1 SGHRS and CDR2 YFSETQ. V lost 1 base, J lost 1 base, and 12 bases lay in between. This CDR3 has 16 amino acids. The CDR3 nucleotides read TGCGCCAGCAGCTTGTGGGCGACGGGGTCTGGAAACACCATATATTTT. Translation: CASSLWATGSGNTIYF. Together with reference TRBV5-1 and TRBJ1-3, the CDR3 gives the full variable domain: KAGVTQTPRYLIKTRGQQVTLSCSPISGHRSVSWYQQTPGQGLQFLFEYFSETQRNKGNFPGRFSGRQFSNSRSEMNVSTLELGDSALYLCASSLWATGSGNTIYFGEGSWLTVV.

The chain links TRBV24-1 to TRBJ2-1; possible D gene TRBD1, 6 bases. The V end lost 4 bases, the J end lost 5 bases, and 17 bases lay between the germline ends. CDR3 size: 16 residues. Germline V lookup: CDR1 KGHDR, CDR2 SFDVKD. CDR3 sequence: CATSDTGLPGNNEQFF. The CDR3 DNA sequence: TGTGCCACCAGTGACACAGGGTTACCCGGGAACAATGAGCAGTTCTTC.

This chain links TRBV5-1 with TRBJ1-2; unclear D gene. The V end lost 0 bases, the J end lost 0 bases, and 6 bases lay between the germline ends. This CDR3 is built from 14 residues. CDR1 and CDR2 (germline): SGHRS, YFSETQ. The CDR3 bases are TGCGCCAGCAGCTTGGTGGGAGCTAACTATGGCTACACCTTC. This codes for CASSLVGANYGYTF.

This clone has just one count. The rearrangement joins TRBV7-3 to TRBJ2-1, with D possibly TRBD2 on 6 matching bases. Germline lookup yields CDR1 SGHTA and CDR2 FQGTGA. Between the trimmed V and J ends, which lost 5 bases and 7 bases, there was a span of 18 bases. The CDR3 loop spans 15 amino acids. The CDR3 nucleotides read TGTGCCAGCAGCCCGTCGACTAGTAGGGGAAATGAGCAGTTCTTC. Translating it yields CASSPSTSRGNEQFF.

This clone has only one observation. The chain carries TRBV6-5 and TRBJ1-2; 7 bases fit TRBD1. The CDR3 is 14 amino acids. The J segment lost 1 base and the V segment lost 5 bases, leaving 4 bases of the junction unmatched. Germline V gene lookup returns CDR1 MNHEY and CDR2 SVGAGI. CDR3 bases: TGTGCCAGCAGTCTGACAGGGTTTAACTATGGCTACACCTTC. It yields the protein CASSLTGFNYGYTF.

This chain joins TRBV6-1 and TRBJ1-5; the match to TRBD1 covers 7 bases. V shed 0 bases and J 5 bases; nucleotides not matched to a gene: 7. The germline CDR1 and CDR2 sequences are MNHNS and SASEGT. The CDR3 covers 16 residues. The CDR3 reads CASSEALTGSHQPQHF. CDR3 bases: TGTGCCAGCAGTGAAGCCTTGACAGGGTCCCATCAGCCCCAGCATTTT.

This CDR3 is CAISEPGQSDGYTF. DNA of the CDR3: TGTGCCATCAGTGAACCCGGACAGAGCGATGGCTACACCTTC. The rearrangement uses TRBV10-3 and TRBJ1-2, with D possibly TRBD1 on 6 matching bases. The CDR3 is 14 residues long. Trimming removed 3 bases at V and 6 bases at J, with 14 bases between. Germline lookup yields CDR1 ENHRY and CDR2 SYGVKD.

The rearrangement links TRBV6-2 or TRBV6-3 to TRBJ1-1; D may be TRBD1 (5 bases). V was cut by 6 bases and J by 5 bases, with 13 bases left in between. The CDR3 extends over 13 amino acids. Germline CDR1 and CDR2: MNHEY and SVGEGT. The CDR3 loop is CASSRGRGTEAFF. CDR3 nucleotides: TGTGCCAGCAGCCGAGGGAGGGGAACTGAAGCTTTCTTT.

The rearrangement joins TRBV4-3 to TRBJ1-3, with 8 positions matching TRBD1. V shed 0 bases and J 6 bases; nucleotides not matched to a gene: 4. CDR1 is LGHNA and CDR2 is YSLEER in the germline V gene. This CDR3 is 15 amino acids long. The chain's CDR3 is CASSQEWTGINTIYF. CDR3 DNA: TGCGCCAGCAGCCAAGAGTGGACAGGGATAAACACCATATATTTT.

This clone was observed a few times. The V gene is TRBV6-2 or TRBV6-3, the J gene TRBJ2-3; D might be TRBD2 (6 bases). Germline assignment: CDR1 MNHEY and CDR2 SVGEGT. Trimming took off 7 bases at V and 3 bases at J, with 17 bases between the two ends. This CDR3 has 15 residues. For the CDR3, the DNA is TGTGCCAGCAACCCCTCGGGGCGGGGAACAGATACGCAGTATTTT. Its translation is CASNPSGRGTDTQYF.